This T cell receptor (beta chain) was sequenced for a study of blood T cell repertoires in COVID-19. Study context: Sources were T cells, B-cell-depleted T cells, or PBMCs; the material itself was cDNA or gDNA.

The assay was immunoSEQ multiplex PCR, and TCRdb's table has in-frame clones only and misses some. Among more than 300,000 clones listed, about nine tenths were seen once. V lost 7 bases and J lost 0; bases outside the gene matches: 8. The CDR3 is 15 residues long. Germline V gene sequence: CDR1 LNHDA, CDR2 SQIVND (reference sequence). The sample comprised peripheral blood. This chain connects TRBV19 to TRBJ1-2, with TRBD1 matching 7 bases. This TCR was recovered from a woman aged 50 to 65 with COVID-19, enrolled during active disease. CDR3 amino acids: CASNRRDRTNYGYTF. DNA for the CDR3: TGTGCCAGTAACCGACGGGACAGAACTAACTATGGCTACACCTTC.